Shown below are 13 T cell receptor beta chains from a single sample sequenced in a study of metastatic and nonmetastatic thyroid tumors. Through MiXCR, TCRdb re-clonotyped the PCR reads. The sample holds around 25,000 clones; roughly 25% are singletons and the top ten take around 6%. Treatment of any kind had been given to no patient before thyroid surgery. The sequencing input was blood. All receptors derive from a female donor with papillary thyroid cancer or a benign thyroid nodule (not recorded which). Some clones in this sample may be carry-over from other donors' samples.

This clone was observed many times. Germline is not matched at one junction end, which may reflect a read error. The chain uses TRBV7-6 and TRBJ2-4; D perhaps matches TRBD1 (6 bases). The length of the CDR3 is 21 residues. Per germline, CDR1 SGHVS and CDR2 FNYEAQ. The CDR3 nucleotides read TGTGCTAGCAGCTTAGTCGAGGGGGTCAGGGCCAAGCGTGTAGCCAAAAACATTCAGTACTTC. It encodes CASSLVEGVRAKRVAKNIQYF.

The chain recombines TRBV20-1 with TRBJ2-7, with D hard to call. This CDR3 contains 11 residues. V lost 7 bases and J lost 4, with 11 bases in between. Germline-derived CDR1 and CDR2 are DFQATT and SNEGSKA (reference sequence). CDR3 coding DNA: TGCAGTGACTCAGACGGATACGAGCAGTACGTC. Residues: CSDSDGYEQYV.

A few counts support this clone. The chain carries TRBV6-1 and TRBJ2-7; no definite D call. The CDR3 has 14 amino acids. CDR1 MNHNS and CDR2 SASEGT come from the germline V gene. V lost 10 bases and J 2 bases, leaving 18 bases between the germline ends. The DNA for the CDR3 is TGTGCCAACAGCGCCCCGTCTACGACCTACGAGCAGTACGTC. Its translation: CANSAPSTTYEQYV.

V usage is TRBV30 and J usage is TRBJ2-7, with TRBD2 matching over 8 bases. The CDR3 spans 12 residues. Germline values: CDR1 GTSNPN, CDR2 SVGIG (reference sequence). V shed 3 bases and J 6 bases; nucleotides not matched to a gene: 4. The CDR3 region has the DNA TGTGCCTGGAGCCTGGCGGGGGGCGAGCAGTACTTC. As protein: CAWSLAGGEQYF.

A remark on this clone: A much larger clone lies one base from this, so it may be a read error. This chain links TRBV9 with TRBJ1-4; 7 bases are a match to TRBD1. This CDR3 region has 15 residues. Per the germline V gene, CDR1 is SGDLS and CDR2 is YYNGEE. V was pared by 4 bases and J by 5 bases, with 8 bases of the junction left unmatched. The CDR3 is CASSPRGQINEKLFF. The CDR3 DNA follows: TGTGCCAGCAGCCCTAGGGGACAGATCAATGAAAAACTGTTTTTT.

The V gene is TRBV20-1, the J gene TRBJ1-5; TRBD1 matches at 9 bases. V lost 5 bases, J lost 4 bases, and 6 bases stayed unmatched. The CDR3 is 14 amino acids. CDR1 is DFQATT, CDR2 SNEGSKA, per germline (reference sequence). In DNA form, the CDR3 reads TGCAGTGCTCTCCCTGACAGGGGGAATCAGCCCCAGCATTTT. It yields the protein CSALPDRGNQPQHF.

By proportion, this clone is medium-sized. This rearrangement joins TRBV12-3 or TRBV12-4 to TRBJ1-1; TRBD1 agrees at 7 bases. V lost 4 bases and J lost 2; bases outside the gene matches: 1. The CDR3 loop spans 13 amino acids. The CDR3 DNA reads TGTGCCAGCAGTTCAGGGGGAAACACTGAAGCTTTCTTT. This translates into CASSSGGNTEAFF.

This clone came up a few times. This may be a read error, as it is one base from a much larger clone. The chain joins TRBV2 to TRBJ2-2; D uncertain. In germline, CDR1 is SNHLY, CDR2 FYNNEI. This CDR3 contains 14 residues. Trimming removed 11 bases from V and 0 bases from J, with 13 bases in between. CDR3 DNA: TGTGCCGGCTTTGTGGACGCGAACACCGGGGAGCTGTTTTTT. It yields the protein CAGFVDANTGELFF.

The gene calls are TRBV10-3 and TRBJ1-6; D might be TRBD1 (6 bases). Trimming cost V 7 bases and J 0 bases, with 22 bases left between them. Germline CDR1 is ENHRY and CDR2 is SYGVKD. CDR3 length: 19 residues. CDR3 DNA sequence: TGTGCCATCATTGACGGGGACACGGGTTTGGGCTCCTATAATTCACCCCTCCACTTT. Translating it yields CAIIDGDTGLGSYNSPLHF.

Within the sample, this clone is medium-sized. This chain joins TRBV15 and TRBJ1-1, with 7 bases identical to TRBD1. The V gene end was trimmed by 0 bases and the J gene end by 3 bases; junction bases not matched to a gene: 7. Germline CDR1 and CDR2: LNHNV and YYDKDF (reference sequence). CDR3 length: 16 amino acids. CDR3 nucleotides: TGTGCCACCAGCAGAGATGTTCAGGGGGGGGACACTGAAGCTTTCTTT. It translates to CATSRDVQGGDTEAFF. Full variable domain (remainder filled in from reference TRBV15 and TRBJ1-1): DAMVIQNPRYQVTQFGKPVTLSCSQTLNHNVMYWYQQKSSQAPKLLFHYYDKDFNNEADTPDNFQSRRPNTSFCFLDIRSPGLGDTAMYLCATSRDVQGGDTEAFFGQGTRLTVV.

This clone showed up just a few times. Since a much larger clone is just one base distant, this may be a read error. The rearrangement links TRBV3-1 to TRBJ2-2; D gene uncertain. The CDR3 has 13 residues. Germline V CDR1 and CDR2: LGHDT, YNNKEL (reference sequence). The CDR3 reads CAGSREYSGELFF. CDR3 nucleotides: TGTGCCGGCAGCCGCGAGTATTCCGGGGAGCTGTTTTTT. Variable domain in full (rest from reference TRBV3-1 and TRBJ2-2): DTAVSQTPKYLVTQMGNDKSIKCEQNLGHDTMYWYKQDSKKFLKIMFSYNNKELIINETVPNRFSPKSPDKAHLNLHINSLELGDSAVYFCAGSREYSGELFFGEGSRLTVL.

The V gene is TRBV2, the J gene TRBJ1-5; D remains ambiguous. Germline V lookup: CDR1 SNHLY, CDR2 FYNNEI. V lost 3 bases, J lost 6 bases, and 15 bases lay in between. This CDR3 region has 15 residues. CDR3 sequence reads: CASSDPRCQSQPQHF. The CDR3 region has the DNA TGTGCCAGCAGTGATCCCCGCTGCCAGAGTCAGCCCCAGCATTTT.

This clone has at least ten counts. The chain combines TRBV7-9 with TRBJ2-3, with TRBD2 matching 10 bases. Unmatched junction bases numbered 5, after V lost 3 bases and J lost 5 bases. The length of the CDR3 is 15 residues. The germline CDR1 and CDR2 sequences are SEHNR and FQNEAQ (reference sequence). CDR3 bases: TGTGCCAGCAGCTTGTCCCTAGCGGGAGTAGATACGCAGTATTTT. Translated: CASSLSLAGVDTQYF.